These 16 T cell receptor beta chains were sequenced from one sample in a study of T cells after yellow fever vaccination. MiXCR was run by TCRdb on the 5' RACE reads, yielding one entry per CDR3 protein. This sample has more than 25,000 distinct CDR3 sequences, with over 3.5% found just once. The source was PBMCs, either bulk or a sorted T-cell subset (CD4+, CD8+, memory, or dextramer-sorted; not recorded which), collected on the day of the yellow fever booster vaccination. These receptors were taken from a man aged 18 to 35 who received the YFV17D yellow fever vaccine.

This clonotype has at least ten counts. This sequence joins TRBV6-1 and TRBJ2-7, with TRBD2 matching over 8 bases. The V gene's germline CDR1 is MNHNS and CDR2 SASEGT. J gave up 2 bases and V 4 bases, and 7 bases lay outside the gene matches. There are 15 residues in the CDR3. The chain's CDR3 is CASSASGGGPYEQYV. The DNA for the CDR3 is TGTGCCAGCAGTGCGTCCGGCGGGGGGCCCTACGAGCAGTACGTC.

This clonotype has a count of ten or more. V gene TRBV28 combines with J gene TRBJ1-1, with 7 positions matching TRBD1. CDR1 is MDHEN and CDR2 is SYDVKM in the germline V gene. There are 14 residues in the CDR3. Trimming removed 2 bases from V and 5 bases from J; junction bases left unmatched: 5. CDR3 in amino acids: CASSLRQGWTEAFF. CDR3 sequence (DNA): TGTGCCAGCAGTTTACGACAGGGTTGGACTGAAGCTTTCTTT.

The chain recombines TRBV18 with TRBJ2-3; 8 bases match TRBD2. The V and J ends lost 4 bases and 0 bases, in that order; junction bases with no gene match: 9. Germline values: CDR1 KGHSH, CDR2 LQKENI. There are 17 residues in the CDR3. CDR3 DNA: TGTGCCAGCTCACTTGTTCTAGCGGGTGCCAGCACAGATACGCAGTATTTT. It yields the protein CASSLVLAGASTDTQYF.

This clonotype was recorded many times. The rearrangement joins TRBV7-2 to TRBJ1-5; the D gene is possibly TRBD1 (6 bases). The CDR3 loop spans 15 amino acids. The V gene lost 1 base and the J gene lost 6 bases, with 13 bases spanning the gap. CDR1 and CDR2 (germline): SGHTA, FQGNSA. The CDR3 protein is CASSLGQAGVQPQHF. The CDR3 nucleotides read TGTGCCAGCAGCTTAGGACAGGCAGGGGTTCAGCCCCAGCATTTT.

The chain is built from TRBV7-2 and TRBJ2-7, with a possible D match to TRBD1 (6 bases). There are 15 residues in the CDR3. CDR1 and CDR2 from the germline V gene are SGHTA and FQGNSA. The V gene lost 1 base and the J gene lost 3 bases, with 13 bases spanning the gap. The CDR3 spells CASSLVGTPLYEQYV. The CDR3 DNA sequence: TGTGCCAGCAGCTTAGTGGGGACACCACTCTACGAGCAGTACGTC.

The chain employs TRBV7-9 and TRBJ2-5; 8 nucleotides match TRBD2. The junction had 8 bases not matched to a gene; V was cut back by 5 bases and J by 3 bases. The length of the CDR3 is 15 residues. Germline V gives CDR1 SEHNR, CDR2 FQNEAQ (reference sequence). CDR3 sequence (DNA): TGTGCCAGCAGCCCAACGGGGGGGGCTAAAGAGACCCAGTACTTC. It translates to CASSPTGGAKETQYF.

At least ten counts were recorded for this clonotype. The chain links TRBV15 to TRBJ1-1, with 9 bases identical to TRBD1. The V segment lost 4 bases and the J segment 10 bases; nucleotides outside the gene matches: 10. Per the germline V gene, CDR1 is LNHNV and CDR2 is YYDKDF (reference sequence). CDR3 length: 14 residues. The CDR3 sequence: CATSTGQGIWRAFF. The CDR3 nucleotides are TGTGCCACCAGCACCGGACAGGGGATCTGGCGAGCTTTCTTT.

This clonotype was found many times. DNA for the CDR3: TGCAGGGGACAGCCAGCTAACTATGGCTACACCTTC. It translates to CRGQPANYGYTF. The chain carries TRBV20-1 and TRBJ1-2; 7 nucleotides agree with TRBD1. Germline V CDR1 and CDR2: DFQATT, SNEGSKA (reference sequence). This CDR3 has 12 residues.

The gene calls are TRBV5-4 and TRBJ2-2, with 7 bases fitting TRBD2. Looked up from germline, CDR1 is SGHNT and CDR2 is YYREEE (reference sequence). The CDR3 runs 17 residues. The ends lost 3 bases at V and 2 bases at J; junction bases unmatched: 10. CDR3 region: CASSSLYASGNTGELFF. The CDR3 DNA reads as TGTGCCAGCAGCTCGCTCTACGCTAGCGGTAACACCGGGGAGCTGTTTTTT.

This clonotype was recorded at least ten times. CDR3 bases: TGCGCCAGCAGCCAAGCGAATATGGGACTGTCCACCGGGGAGCTGTTTTTT. Translating it yields CASSQANMGLSTGELFF. J is TRBJ2-2 and V is TRBV4-1, with a tentative D call TRBD2 (6 bases). The CDR3 is 17 amino acids. Per germline, CDR1 MGHRA and CDR2 YSYEKL. Trimming removed 1 base from V and 4 bases from J, with 16 bases in between.

This clonotype has a handful of counts. The chain employs TRBV3-1 and TRBJ1-5; no firm D call. The CDR3 is 18 amino acids. Trimming pared 1 base from V and 2 bases from J, leaving 18 bases between. CDR1 is LGHDT and CDR2 is YNNKEL in the germline V gene (reference sequence). The CDR3: CASSQGTGVLYGNQPQHF. The CDR3 nucleotides read TGTGCCAGCAGCCAAGGTACCGGGGTATTGTATGGCAATCAGCCCCAGCATTTT.

The V and J genes are TRBV5-1 and TRBJ2-2; tentative D call: TRBD2 (7 bases). V lost 2 bases and J 0 bases, leaving 11 bases between the germline ends. Germline V gene data show CDR1 as SGHRS and CDR2 as YFSETQ. The CDR3 length is 16 residues. CDR3 residues: CASSFGGGPNTGELFF. DNA for the CDR3: TGCGCCAGCAGCTTCGGCGGGGGCCCGAACACCGGGGAGCTGTTTTTT.

Ten or more counts support this clonotype. The rearrangement joins TRBV10-3 to TRBJ1-4; no firm D call. V was trimmed by 4 bases and J by 5 bases, leaving 8 bases between them. The CDR3 loop spans 13 amino acids. Germline assignment: CDR1 ENHRY and CDR2 SYGVKD. CDR3 in DNA: TGTGCCATCAGTGGTCTCCAGAATGAAAAACTGTTTTTT. Encoded protein: CAISGLQNEKLFF.

This clonotype was detected only a few times. The rearrangement links TRBV18 to TRBJ2-7; D assignment may be TRBD1 or TRBD2 (5 bases each). V dropped 4 bases and J dropped 1 base, with 11 bases sitting between them. The CDR3 has 14 residues. Germline lookup yields CDR1 KGHSH and CDR2 LQKENI. CDR3 sequence (DNA): TGTGCCAGCTCACTAGCGACAGTTTCCTACGAGCAGTACTTC. Translating gives CASSLATVSYEQYF. The complete variable domain, with remaining parts taken from reference TRBV18 and TRBJ2-7, reads NAGVMQNPRHLVRRRGQEARLRCSPMKGHSHVYWYRQLPEEGLKFMVYLQKENIIDESGMPKERFSAEFPKEGPSILRIQQVVRGDSAAYFCASSLATVSYEQYFGPGTRLTVT.

This clonotype was recorded many times. The chain employs TRBV4-3 and TRBJ2-4, with a tentative D call TRBD2 (6 bases). The germline CDR1 and CDR2 sequences are LGHNA and YSLEER. The CDR3 has 15 amino acids. V was trimmed by 1 base and J by 6 bases, leaving 13 bases between them. The CDR3 DNA sequence: TGCGCCAGCAGCCAAGTGGGGGGTCTTGGAAACATTCAGTACTTC. The encoded protein is CASSQVGGLGNIQYF.

This clonotype was counted many times. This chain links TRBV4-3 with TRBJ1-1; 7 bases align to TRBD1. V trimming: 0 bases; J trimming: 4 bases; junction bases outside the gene matches: 8. This CDR3 region has 16 residues. Germline CDR1 and CDR2: LGHNA and YSLEER. The CDR3, as DNA: TGCGCCAGCAGCCAAGAAGTGACAGGGTTCGGCACTGAAGCTTTCTTT. This sequence encodes CASSQEVTGFGTEAFF.